Below, 19 T cell receptor beta chains from the same sample are listed, as sequenced in a study of Graves' ophthalmopathy and Graves' hyperthyroidism. Amplifying from RNA transcripts, the study obtained TCR beta CDR3 regions. HTBI-primed RT-PCR formed the first round, and a multiplex PCR formed the second. TCRdb itself ran the multiplex PCR reads through MiXCR, one entry per CDR3 protein. The repertoire holds 500,000 to 700,000 distinct CDR3 sequences, with under 40% as singletons. Material: peripheral blood or thyroid tissue (not recorded which). The receptor set was obtained from an adult man with Graves' hyperthyroidism.

This clonotype has at least ten counts. V gene TRBV5-1 combines with J gene TRBJ1-2; TRBD1 matches at 7 bases. From germline, CDR1 is SGHRS and CDR2 YFSETQ. The CDR3 is 14 amino acids. V lost 4 bases to trimming and J lost 3 bases; unmatched junction nucleotides: 6. Here the CDR3 DNA reads TGCGCCAGCAGCCACCTAGGACAGGACTATGGCTACACCTTC. It yields the protein CASSHLGQDYGYTF. Variable domain in full (rest from reference TRBV5-1 and TRBJ1-2): KAGVTQTPRYLIKTRGQQVTLSCSPISGHRSVSWYQQTPGQGLQFLFEYFSETQRNKGNFPGRFSGRQFSNSRSEMNVSTLELGDSALYLCASSHLGQDYGYTFGSGTRLTVV.

The table lists this clonotype with a few counts. The chain couples TRBV18 to TRBJ2-7, with D unclear. Germline assignment: CDR1 KGHSH and CDR2 LQKENI. V lost 0 bases to trimming and J lost 2 bases, with 8 bases between them. This CDR3 is built from 14 residues. CDR3 nucleotides: TGTGCCAGCTCACCACCACAGAATACCTACGAGCAGTACTTC. It translates to CASSPPQNTYEQYF. Drawing the rest from reference TRBV18 and TRBJ2-7, the complete variable domain is NAGVMQNPRHLVRRRGQEARLRCSPMKGHSHVYWYRQLPEEGLKFMVYLQKENIIDESGMPKERFSAEFPKEGPSILRIQQVVRGDSAAYFCASSPPQNTYEQYFGPGTRLTVT.

The table lists this clonotype with many counts. The genes are TRBV6-1 and TRBJ1-5, with TRBD1 as a possible D gene (6 bases). Between the trimmed V and J ends, which lost 8 bases and 2 bases, there was a span of 16 bases. This CDR3 region has 15 residues. Per the germline V gene, CDR1 is MNHNS and CDR2 is SASEGT. CDR3 loop: CASAVRRGGNQPQHF. The CDR3 DNA is TGTGCCAGCGCCGTTCGGAGGGGGGGCAATCAGCCCCAGCATTTT.

This clonotype was counted at least ten times. The chain combines TRBV29-1 with TRBJ2-7, with 9 bases fitting TRBD1. CDR1 is SQVTM, CDR2 ANQGSEA, per germline. Trimming cost V 5 bases and J 2 bases; bases outside gene matches: 4. The CDR3 covers 13 residues. The CDR3 region has the DNA TGCAGCGTTCGACAGGGGGAAACCTACGAGCAGTACTTC. Its translation: CSVRQGETYEQYF.

The chain has TRBV7-9 and TRBJ1-2, with TRBD1 as a possible D gene (6 bases). CDR3 length: 16 residues. Between the trimmed V and J ends, which lost 2 bases and 4 bases, there was a span of 17 bases. Germline-derived CDR1 and CDR2 are SEHNR and FQNEAQ (reference sequence). This CDR3 reads CASSLSGANLFYGYTF. For the CDR3, the DNA is TGTGCCAGCAGCTTATCAGGGGCAAATCTATTCTATGGCTACACCTTC.

The gene calls are TRBV18 and TRBJ2-7, with D unresolved. The CDR3 is made up of 13 amino acids. V shed 1 base and J shed 4 bases, with 8 bases lying between them. Per the germline V gene, CDR1 is KGHSH and CDR2 is LQKENI. The CDR3 DNA sequence: TGTGCCAGCTCACCACTAAGGTCTTACGAGCAGTACTTC. Protein product: CASSPLRSYEQYF.

This clonotype was detected ten times or more. The rearrangement links TRBV12-3 or TRBV12-4 to TRBJ1-5; TRBD1 matches at 9 bases. The J segment lost 1 base and the V segment lost 5 bases, leaving 3 bases of the junction unmatched. The CDR3 sequence is 15 residues long. The CDR3 loop reads CASSKGQGSNQPQHF. The DNA for the CDR3 is TGTGCCAGCAGTAAGGGACAGGGCAGCAATCAGCCCCAGCATTTT.

This chain uses TRBV29-1 with TRBJ2-5, with D possibly matching TRBD2 (5 bases). Germline CDR1 SQVTM, CDR2 ANQGSEA. The CDR3 spans 12 residues. Trimming removed 2 bases from V and 3 bases from J, with 7 bases in between. This chain's CDR3 is CSVEYGEETQYF. As DNA, the CDR3 is TGCAGCGTTGAATACGGGGAAGAGACCCAGTACTTC.

The table lists this clonotype with many counts. The V gene is TRBV5-1, the J gene TRBJ1-2; D remains ambiguous. CDR3 length: 12 residues. With 8 bases removed from V and 3 bases from J, the gap between germline ends came to 11 bases. Germline CDR1 is SGHRS and CDR2 is YFSETQ. In nucleotides, the CDR3 is TGCGCCAGGGTCGGGGTCCACTATGGCTACACCTTC. Translated: CARVGVHYGYTF.

The chain carries TRBV10-3 and TRBJ2-7, with 11 bases matching TRBD2. J gave up 0 bases and V 6 bases, and 10 bases lay outside the gene matches. This CDR3 region has 17 residues. CDR1 is ENHRY and CDR2 is SYGVKD in the germline V gene. CDR3 DNA: TGTGCCATCAGCCCAACCCCGGGACTAGCGGTCTCCTACGAGCAGTACTTC. Amino acid sequence: CAISPTPGLAVSYEQYF.

V gene TRBV10-2 combines with J gene TRBJ1-1; no clear D. This CDR3 region has 14 residues. Germline CDR1 reads WSHSY; CDR2 reads SAAADI. Trimming shortened V by 4 bases and J by 7 bases, and 16 bases separated the two germline ends. CDR3 in amino acids: CASSVGHPADEAFF. The CDR3 bases are TGCGCCAGCAGTGTTGGGCACCCGGCGGATGAAGCTTTCTTT.

This chain connects TRBV7-9 to TRBJ2-5; no clear D. Germline V gene lookup returns CDR1 SEHNR and CDR2 FQNEAQ (reference sequence). The CDR3 has 20 amino acids. V gave up 1 base and J gave up 9 bases, with 33 bases separating them. The CDR3 DNA sequence: TGTGCCAGCAGCTTAGTAACGCCCCTGGGCAGGAGTGACGGCAATCAGCCCCAGTACTTC. Protein: CASSLVTPLGRSDGNQPQYF.

This chain connects TRBV7-9 to TRBJ1-2; D perhaps matches TRBD1 (5 bases). From germline, CDR1 is SEHNR and CDR2 FQNEAQ (reference sequence). The ends were cut back, 5 bases at V and 3 bases at J, with 22 bases in the middle. CDR3 length: 17 amino acids. The CDR3 DNA reads TGTGCCAGCAGCCTAAGATCAGGGACCCTAGCGTACTATGGCTACACCTTC. Protein sequence: CASSLRSGTLAYYGYTF.

The chain carries TRBV29-1 and TRBJ1-1, with D maybe TRBD1 (5 bases). V was cut by 8 bases and J by 6 bases, with 16 bases left in between. The CDR3 runs 12 residues. Germline V CDR1 and CDR2: SQVTM, ANQGSEA. CDR3 in DNA: TGCAGCAGTGAACGTGGGACGGCTGAAGCTTTCTTT. This sequence encodes CSSERGTAEAFF.

This clonotype has ten or more counts. This sequence joins TRBV5-8 and TRBJ2-6; D is unclear. Trimming removed 0 bases from V and 0 bases from J, with 4 bases in between. From germline, CDR1 is SGHTS and CDR2 YDEGEE. The CDR3 has 15 amino acids. DNA for the CDR3: TGTGCCAGCAGCTTGGGCTTCTCTGGGGCCAACGTCCTGACTTTC. This gives the protein CASSLGFSGANVLTF.

This clonotype showed up just once. The rearrangement joins TRBV10-2 to TRBJ1-2; TRBD1 aligns across 8 bases. With 3 bases clipped from V and 4 bases from J, the junction kept 13 bases outside the gene matches. Germline V gene data show CDR1 as WSHSY and CDR2 as SAAADI. This CDR3 is 17 amino acids long. CDR3 residues: CASSEARQGAMVYGYTF. The CDR3 DNA sequence: TGCGCCAGCAGTGAAGCGCGGCAGGGGGCTATGGTCTATGGCTACACCTTC.

The V and J genes are TRBV20-1 and TRBJ1-1; no clear D. The CDR3 runs to 11 residues. Per the germline V gene, CDR1 is DFQATT and CDR2 is SNEGSKA (reference sequence). Trimming removed 4 bases at V and 0 bases at J, with 3 bases between. As DNA, the CDR3 is TGCAGTGCTACCGTGAACACTGAAGCTTTCTTT. Residues: CSATVNTEAFF.

The chain carries TRBV24-1 and TRBJ2-7, with TRBD2 matching over 9 bases. The CDR3 covers 16 residues. V lost 3 bases and J lost 7; bases outside the gene matches: 12. Per germline, CDR1 KGHDR and CDR2 SFDVKD. CDR3 in amino acids: CATSDPSGVTYNEQYF. CDR3 DNA sequence: TGTGCCACCAGTGATCCTAGCGGGGTCACCTACAATGAGCAGTACTTC.

This clonotype has at least ten counts. The chain couples TRBV20-1 to TRBJ2-2, with a tentative D call TRBD1 (5 bases). The CDR3 loop spans 12 amino acids. From germline, CDR1 is DFQATT and CDR2 SNEGSKA (reference sequence). The V end was cut by 6 bases, the J end by 5 bases, with 10 bases between. In DNA, the CDR3 is TGCAGTGCCTACCACAGGACCGGGGAGCTGTTTTTT. It encodes CSAYHRTGELFF.